Below are 25 T cell receptor beta chains sequenced from a single sample in a study of T cells in Graves' hyperthyroidism and ophthalmopathy. Researchers took RNA transcripts and amplified the TCR beta CDR3 regions from them. First-round RT-PCR of the TCR CDR3 relied on the HTBI primer set. TCRdb processed the multiplex PCR reads anew with MiXCR; each CDR3 protein has one entry. The profile shows 300,000 to 350,000 distinct CDR3 sequences, around a fifth of them singletons. Sequenced material: blood. The receptor set was obtained from a woman aged 45-59 years with Graves' hyperthyroidism.

The chain couples TRBV3-1 to TRBJ2-3; 11 nucleotides line up with TRBD2. This CDR3 is 17 amino acids long. Germline V lookup: CDR1 LGHDT, CDR2 YNNKEL (reference sequence). Losses at the gene ends were 0 bases for V and 3 bases for J; bases not matched to a gene: 5. The DNA for the CDR3 is TGTGCCAGCAGCCAAGATCTCCGGACTAGCGGGACAGATACGCAGTATTTT. Amino acid sequence: CASSQDLRTSGTDTQYF.

The chain is built from TRBV12-3 or TRBV12-4 and TRBJ2-5; weak D call: TRBD2 (5 bases). The ends were cut back, 1 base at V and 7 bases at J, with 19 bases in the middle. This CDR3 contains 16 residues. DNA of the CDR3: TGTGCCAGCAGTTTAGAGACCGGAGGAGGCGCAACGACCCAGTACTTC. Amino acid sequence: CASSLETGGGATTQYF.

In its sample, this clonotype was seen a few times. V is TRBV7-8 and J is TRBJ1-1; D unresolved. V gave up 1 base and J gave up 6 bases, with 12 bases separating them. This CDR3 has 14 residues. The germline gives CDR1 SGHVS, CDR2 FQNEAQ. The CDR3 region has the DNA TGTGCCAGCAGCTTAGTCGGTTACGATCCTGAAGCTTTCTTT. It codes for CASSLVGYDPEAFF.

This clonotype was observed once. The CDR3 loop reads CASSLSGTGSQPQHF. The CDR3 DNA is TGTGCCAGCAGTTTATCTGGGACAGGGAGTCAGCCCCAGCATTTT. This chain uses TRBV28 with TRBJ1-5, with TRBD1 matching over 9 bases. The junction had 4 bases not matched to a gene; V was cut back by 1 base and J by 6 bases. The CDR3 runs 15 residues. CDR1 is MDHEN and CDR2 is SYDVKM in the germline V gene. Using reference TRBV28 and TRBJ1-5 for the parts outside the CDR3, the full variable domain is DVKVTQSSRYLVKRTGEKVFLECVQDMDHENMFWYRQDPGLGLRLIYFSYDVKMKEKGDIPEGYSVSREKKERFSLILESASTNQTSMYLCASSLSGTGSQPQHFGDGTRLSIL.

In its sample, this clonotype was seen many times. The chain couples TRBV12-3 or TRBV12-4 to TRBJ2-1, with 8 bases lining up with TRBD2. V gave up 6 bases and J gave up 6 bases; unmatched junction bases: 16. The CDR3 has 17 amino acids. CDR3 protein: CASSPPDGRASSNEQFF. Here the CDR3 DNA reads TGTGCCAGCAGCCCCCCCGACGGGAGGGCCAGTAGCAATGAGCAGTTCTTC.

This chain joins TRBV11-1 and TRBJ2-1; 10 nucleotides agree with TRBD2. Losses at the gene ends were 6 bases for V and 4 bases for J; bases not matched to a gene: 6. The CDR3 is 15 amino acids. Germline V gene data show CDR1 as SGHAT and CDR2 as FQDESV (reference sequence). The CDR3 DNA sequence: TGTGCCAGCAGTCGAGCGGGAGGGCCATACAATGAGCAGTTCTTC. Translated: CASSRAGGPYNEQFF. The full variable domain, in which reference TRBV11-1 and TRBJ2-1 provide the parts outside the CDR3, is EAEVAQSPRYKITEKSQAVAFWCDPISGHATLYWYRQILGQGPELLVQFQDESVVDDSQLPKDRFSAERLKGVDSTLKIQPAELGDSAMYLCASSRAGGPYNEQFFGPGTRLTVL.

This clonotype came up a few times. This chain connects TRBV4-1 to TRBJ2-3; D is uncertain. This CDR3 has 16 amino acids. The V end was cut by 0 bases, the J end by 0 bases, with 10 bases between. The V gene's germline CDR1 is MGHRA and CDR2 YSYEKL. The CDR3 coding sequence is TGCGCCAGCAGCCAAGAGGGGTGGGGTAGCACAGATACGCAGTATTTT. Translated: CASSQEGWGSTDTQYF.

This clonotype was detected ten times or more. The chain has TRBV19 and TRBJ2-1; 9 bases map to TRBD1. The trim removed 5 bases at V and 3 bases at J, leaving 8 bases unmatched. CDR3 size: 16 residues. The germline CDR1 and CDR2 sequences are LNHDA and SQIVND (reference sequence). In nucleotides, the CDR3 is TGTGCCAGTAGTTCCCGGACAGGGGCTTTCTACAATGAGCAGTTCTTC. Translated, it gives CASSSRTGAFYNEQFF.

This clonotype was seen only a few times. The genes are TRBV25-1 and TRBJ1-4, with TRBD1 as a possible D gene (6 bases). The CDR3 spans 15 residues. The V end was cut by 6 bases, the J end by 4 bases, with 15 bases between. From germline, CDR1 is MGHDK and CDR2 SYGVNS. The DNA of the CDR3 is TGTGCCAGCAGGGAAGCAGGGGTTAATAATGAAAAACTGTTTTTT. Amino acids: CASREAGVNNEKLFF.

There are many counts of this clonotype. The chain employs TRBV28 and TRBJ2-5; D possibly matches TRBD1 or TRBD2 (6 bases each). The CDR3 spans 15 residues. V lost 3 bases and J lost 1, with 12 bases in between. Germline loops: CDR1 MDHEN, CDR2 SYDVKM. The CDR3 coding sequence is TGTGCCAGCAGTTTCCCCGGGGGCGGCCAAGAGACCCAGTACTTC. It specifies CASSFPGGGQETQYF.

This clonotype was observed many times. This chain uses TRBV18 with TRBJ1-1, with TRBD1 as a possible D gene (6 bases). The CDR3 contains 13 residues. Germline V gene data show CDR1 as KGHSH and CDR2 as LQKENI. Trimming took 6 bases from V and 10 from J, leaving 18 bases between them. CDR3 in amino acids: CASSRAEGVRAFF. CDR3 DNA sequence: TGTGCCAGCTCGCGTGCCGAGGGGGTTAGAGCTTTCTTT.

At least ten counts were recorded for this clonotype. Relative to the germline gene, one junction end is altered; a read error may explain this. This chain uses TRBV5-1 with TRBJ1-4, with a weak D call TRBD1 (5 bases). Germline lookup yields CDR1 SGHRS and CDR2 YFSETQ. There are 14 residues in the CDR3. The CDR3 region has the DNA TGCGCCAGCAGCTTGGGACAGCCGAATGGAAAACTGTTTTTT. This translates into CASSLGQPNGKLFF.

The table lists this clonotype with a few counts. This chain uses TRBV20-1 with TRBJ1-6; D unclear. Germline CDR1 is DFQATT and CDR2 is SNEGSKA (reference sequence). CDR3 size: 17 residues. The ends were cut back, 7 bases at V and 0 bases at J, with 19 bases in the middle. This chain's CDR3 is CSVSRARRSSYNSPLHF. The CDR3 nucleotides are TGCAGTGTCTCAAGGGCCCGGCGGAGCTCCTATAATTCACCCCTCCACTTT.

This clonotype turned up a few times. This may come from a read error, since a much larger clone is one base off. The chain links TRBV28 to TRBJ1-2; 8 bases line up with TRBD1. The CDR3 loop spans 14 amino acids. CDR1 and CDR2 from the germline V gene are MDHEN and SYDVKM. Losses at the gene ends were 7 bases for V and 3 bases for J; bases not matched to a gene: 7. This CDR3 is CASKQPGQDYGYTF. The CDR3 DNA follows: TGTGCCAGCAAACAACCGGGACAGGACTATGGCTACACCTTC.

The rearrangement joins TRBV3-1 to TRBJ2-3, with TRBD2 matching over 8 bases. The CDR3 is 22 residues long. The trim removed 3 bases at V and 0 bases at J, leaving 23 bases unmatched. Germline loops: CDR1 LGHDT, CDR2 YNNKEL (reference sequence). CDR3 loop: CASSQWGLCPGLENFSTDTQYF. The CDR3 DNA sequence: TGTGCCAGCAGCCAGTGGGGTTTGTGTCCGGGACTAGAGAATTTTAGCACAGATACGCAGTATTTT.

The chain joins TRBV12-3 or TRBV12-4 to TRBJ1-1, with a possible D match to TRBD1 (6 bases). V was pared by 7 bases and J by 4 bases, with 16 bases between. The CDR3 loop spans 14 amino acids. The CDR3 DNA reads TGTGCCAGCAAAGGACAGTCCCTGAGCACTGAAGCTTTCTTT. Protein: CASKGQSLSTEAFF.

Regarding this clonotype: Compared with germline, one end of the junction differs, possibly owing to a read error. The rearrangement joins TRBV14 to TRBJ1-6, with D tentatively TRBD1 (5 bases). This CDR3 has 17 residues. The germline V gene has CDR1 SGHDN and CDR2 FVKESK. Here the CDR3 DNA reads TGTGCCAACAGCCTACAAATGAGGGACTTGAAAAATTCACCCCTCCACTTT. This codes for CANSLQMRDLKNSPLHF.

The V and J genes are TRBV2 and TRBJ2-5, with D possibly matching TRBD2 (5 bases). V was shortened by 4 bases and J by 5 bases, with 14 bases between the two germline ends. The germline CDR1 and CDR2 sequences are SNHLY and FYNNEI. This CDR3 comprises 14 residues. As DNA, the CDR3 is TGTGCCAGCAGTGGGACGGGGTCAAGGGAGACCCAGTACTTC. It specifies CASSGTGSRETQYF.

J is TRBJ2-3 and V is TRBV4-1; TRBD2 aligns across 8 bases. Per the germline V gene, CDR1 is MGHRA and CDR2 is YSYEKL. This CDR3 is 16 amino acids long. Germline trimming cut 2 bases from V and 4 bases from J; bases unmatched to any gene: 8. The CDR3 protein is CASSQQREFGADTQYF. In DNA form, the CDR3 reads TGCGCCAGCAGCCAACAGCGGGAGTTTGGTGCAGATACGCAGTATTTT.

This clonotype was picked up many times. The rearrangement uses TRBV12-3 or TRBV12-4 and TRBJ1-6; the D is unclear. The CDR3 has 13 residues. The V end lost 3 bases, the J end lost 12 bases, and 12 bases lay between the germline ends. This CDR3 reads CASSFNSLGPLHF. In nucleotides, the CDR3 is TGTGCCAGCAGTTTTAATTCCTTAGGACCCCTCCACTTT.

The chain links TRBV7-9 to TRBJ1-4; no clear D gene. V gave up 4 bases and J gave up 7 bases, with 10 bases separating them. In germline, CDR1 is SEHNR, CDR2 FQNEAQ (reference sequence). This CDR3 has 13 residues. DNA for the CDR3: TGTGCCAGCAGCTACAGCTATCTTGAAAAACTGTTTTTT. Protein sequence: CASSYSYLEKLFF.

In its sample, this clonotype was seen a few times. This sequence joins TRBV7-9 and TRBJ2-7; 7 bases align to TRBD1. The J segment lost 3 bases and the V segment lost 5 bases, leaving 7 bases of the junction unmatched. The V gene's germline CDR1 is SEHNR and CDR2 FQNEAQ (reference sequence). The CDR3 has 14 residues. CDR3 region: CASSTTGRGYEQYF. The CDR3 DNA reads TGTGCCAGCAGCACGACAGGGAGAGGCTACGAGCAGTACTTC.

The V call is TRBV15, the J call TRBJ1-2; D remains unclear. Germline V CDR1 and CDR2: LNHNV, YYDKDF (reference sequence). The CDR3 sequence is 13 residues long. Trimming shortened V by 0 bases and J by 3 bases, and 5 bases separated the two germline ends. This chain's CDR3 is CATSREPDYGYTF. DNA for the CDR3: TGTGCCACCAGCAGAGAGCCGGACTATGGCTACACCTTC.

This chain uses TRBV7-9 with TRBJ2-1, with 10 bases identical to TRBD2. The CDR3 spans 14 residues. Germline-derived CDR1 and CDR2 are SEHNR and FQNEAQ (reference sequence). With 4 bases clipped from V and 6 bases from J, the junction kept 3 bases outside the gene matches. The DNA for the CDR3 is TGTGCCAGCAGCTCCAGCGGGGGGGCCAATGAGCAGTTCTTC. Translated: CASSSSGGANEQFF.

The chain joins TRBV6-1 to TRBJ2-1, with TRBD1 matching 9 bases. CDR1 MNHNS and CDR2 SASEGT come from the germline V gene. There are 13 residues in the CDR3. The V and J ends lost 6 bases and 9 bases, in that order; junction bases with no gene match: 6. This chain's CDR3 is CASSPKGQGEQFF. The CDR3 DNA reads as TGTGCCAGCAGCCCCAAGGGACAGGGTGAGCAGTTCTTC.